The T cell receptor beta chain described here comes from a study of metastatic and nonmetastatic thyroid tumors. For the study at large: Samples came from malignant and benign thyroid patients, and repertoires were compared across blood and tumor or nodule tissue. General study results and limits: Benign nodules were reported to have significantly lower TCR beta diversity than malignant thyroid tumors, in blood and tumor.

As processed by the authors: The study built a papillary thyroid cancer distant-metastasis classifier from CDR3 differences across clinicopathological groups. TCRdb used MiXCR to call clones anew from the PCR reads. Here the V and J calls rest on TCRdb's processing, not on the authors' analysis. In the table there are 37,000 or so clones, roughly a sixth of which are singletons. V lost 7 bases and J lost 4, with 19 bases in between. This CDR3 has 15 residues. Patients had received no treatment of any kind before thyroid surgery. This clone came up a few times. Its antigen is unidentified. The TCR was taken from a female donor with papillary thyroid cancer or a benign thyroid nodule (not recorded which). Some clones in this sample may be carry-over from other donors' samples. Sample: blood. The rearrangement links TRBV12-3 or TRBV12-4 to TRBJ1-2; D is undetermined. DNA of the CDR3: TGTGCCAGCACCCGGACCGCGAAGTTTCTCTATGGCTACACCTTC. This encodes CASTRTAKFLYGYTF.